These 30 T cell receptor beta chains were sequenced from one sample in a study of T cell responses to AZD1222 COVID-19 vaccine. Some clones are missing from TCRdb's copy, which holds only in-frame ones; the method was immunoSEQ multiplex PCR. This table holds 110,000 or so clones, roughly 87% found once. Sample: peripheral blood, taken on day 0 of AZD1222 vaccination. The receptors originated from an adult in good health.

The chain employs TRBV9 and TRBJ1-1; tentative D call: TRBD1 (6 bases). The CDR3 extends over 14 amino acids. Trimming cost V 0 bases and J 1 base, with 7 bases left between them. Germline V gives CDR1 SGDLS, CDR2 YYNGEE. The CDR3 region is CASSVGTANTEAFF. In DNA form, the CDR3 reads TGTGCCAGCAGCGTAGGGACAGCGAACACTGAAGCTTTCTTT.

This clone was picked up a small number of times. The chain carries TRBV27 and TRBJ1-5; TRBD1 might be the D (5 bases). V was clipped by 3 bases and J by 1 base, with 10 bases between them. Germline CDR1 reads MNHEY; CDR2 reads SMNVEV (reference sequence). The CDR3 extends over 15 amino acids. CDR3 coding DNA: TGTGCCAGCAGTTTTGCCGGGGGGAGCAATCAGCCCCAGCATTTT. It is translated as CASSFAGGSNQPQHF.

This clone has only a few counts. The chain couples TRBV29-1 to TRBJ2-1; 10 bases agree with TRBD2. CDR1 is SQVTM and CDR2 is ANQGSEA in the germline V gene. The CDR3 has 14 amino acids. J lost 4 bases, V lost 6 bases, and 6 bases had no gene match. In nucleotides, the CDR3 is TGCAGCGTGAAGCGGGAGGGCCGGTACAATGAGCAGTTCTTC. This encodes CSVKREGRYNEQFF.

The chain uses TRBV4-1 and TRBJ1-6; tentative D call: TRBD1 (5 bases). V was clipped by 0 bases and J by 10 bases, with 13 bases between them. The germline V gene encodes CDR1 MGHRA and CDR2 YSYEKL. CDR3 size: 15 residues. The CDR3 spells CASSQDTVRVSPLHF. The CDR3 region has the DNA TGCGCCAGCAGCCAAGACACGGTCAGGGTCTCACCCCTCCACTTT.

In DNA, the CDR3 is TGTGCCAGCAGCCAAGGACGATGGGGACCCCTCCACTTT. This codes for CASSQGRWGPLHF. The V call is TRBV3-1 (or the pseudogene TRBV3-2), the J call TRBJ1-6, with D unclear. V gave up 1 base and J gave up 12 bases, with 10 bases separating them. There are 13 residues in the CDR3. Looked up from germline, CDR1 is LGHDT and CDR2 is YNNKEL (reference sequence).

V gene TRBV7-9 combines with J gene TRBJ1-4; possible D gene TRBD1, 5 bases. CDR3 length: 17 residues. Trimming removed 5 bases from V and 6 bases from J, with 22 bases in between. The germline V gene has CDR1 SEHNR and CDR2 FQNEAQ (reference sequence). The CDR3 DNA follows: TGTGCCAGCAGCCCTTGGCAGGGAGGGATGAGGCATGAAAAACTGTTTTTT. Its protein is CASSPWQGGMRHEKLFF. Together with reference TRBV7-9 and TRBJ1-4, the CDR3 gives the full variable domain: DTGVSQNPRHKITKRGQNVTFRCDPISEHNRLYWYRQTLGQGPEFLTYFQNEAQLEKSRLLSDRFSAERPKGSFSTLEIQRTEQGDSAMYLCASSPWQGGMRHEKLFFGSGTQLSVL.

This clone was seen only a few times. The chain combines TRBV10-3 with TRBJ1-1; D gene ambiguous. Trimming cost V 2 bases and J 5 bases, with 15 bases left between them. Germline CDR1 reads ENHRY; CDR2 reads SYGVKD. The CDR3 consists of 15 residues. The CDR3 here is CAISEPWARRTEAFF. CDR3 sequence (DNA): TGTGCCATCAGTGAGCCCTGGGCACGGCGGACTGAAGCTTTCTTT.

This sequence joins TRBV6-2 or TRBV6-3 and TRBJ2-5; 7 bases align to TRBD1. Per germline, CDR1 MNHEY and CDR2 SVGEGT. This CDR3 contains 14 residues. V trimming: 2 bases; J trimming: 2 bases; junction bases outside the gene matches: 2. CDR3 nucleotide sequence: TGTGCCAGCAGTTACAGGGGACAGCAAGAGACCCAGTACTTC. It codes for CASSYRGQQETQYF.

This chain links TRBV9 with TRBJ1-1; a weak D match, TRBD1 (6 bases). This CDR3 has 15 amino acids. Germline CDR1 SGDLS, CDR2 YYNGEE. V gave up 0 bases and J gave up 1 base, with 10 bases separating them. This CDR3 is CASSVEDRQNTEAFF. CDR3 nucleotides: TGTGCCAGCAGCGTAGAGGACAGACAGAACACTGAAGCTTTCTTT.

The chain recombines TRBV7-2 with TRBJ1-3; a possible D gene is TRBD1 (5 bases). The CDR3 has 16 residues. V lost 2 bases and J lost 4, with 15 bases in between. From germline, CDR1 is SGHTA and CDR2 FQGNSA. The CDR3 DNA sequence: TGTGCCAGCAGCTTATGGGGCGGGGTAACGGGAAACACCATATATTTT. Encoded protein: CASSLWGGVTGNTIYF. The full variable domain, rest sourced from reference TRBV7-2 and TRBJ1-3, is GAGVSQSPSNKVTEKGKDVELRCDPISGHTALYWYRQSLGQGLEFLIYFQGNSAPDKSGLPSDRFSAERTGGSVSTLTIQRTQQEDSAVYLCASSLWGGVTGNTIYFGEGSWLTVV.

The chain employs TRBV11-2 and TRBJ1-5; the D gene is possibly TRBD1 (5 bases). With 5 bases removed from V and 4 bases from J, the gap between germline ends came to 12 bases. This CDR3 has 14 residues. Looked up from germline, CDR1 is SGHAT and CDR2 is FQNNGV. CDR3: CASSPGDGNQPQHF. The CDR3 DNA reads as TGTGCCAGCAGCCCGGGGGACGGTAATCAGCCCCAGCATTTT.

The chain combines TRBV6-2 or TRBV6-3 with TRBJ2-1; 7 bases map to TRBD2. CDR1 MNHEY and CDR2 SVGEGT come from the germline V gene. Trimming at V came to 2 bases and at J to 3 bases, leaving 4 bases not matched to a gene. The CDR3 contains 15 residues. The CDR3 bases are TGTGCCAGCAGTTACGGCGGGAGCTTCTACAATGAGCAGTTCTTC. It is translated as CASSYGGSFYNEQFF.

The sample holds one count of this clone. The chain uses TRBV6-6 and TRBJ2-3; D not resolved. CDR3 length: 13 residues. V lost 5 bases to trimming and J lost 4 bases, with 10 bases between them. The V gene's germline CDR1 is MNHNY and CDR2 SVGAGI (reference sequence). The CDR3 DNA is TGTGCCAGCAGTCCCCGTTTGGCAGATACGCAGTATTTT. Protein product: CASSPRLADTQYF.

The sample holds one count of this clone. The chain is built from TRBV7-9 and TRBJ2-7, with a tentative D call TRBD1 (5 bases). V lost 1 base and J 5 bases, leaving 15 bases between the germline ends. The CDR3 has 15 residues. Germline-derived CDR1 and CDR2 are SEHNR and FQNEAQ (reference sequence). The CDR3 nucleotides are TGTGCCAGCAGCTTAGAGGGGATGGCATCCGACGAGCAGTACTTC. Its protein is CASSLEGMASDEQYF.

This chain uses TRBV29-1 with TRBJ2-7, with D possibly being TRBD2 (5 bases). The better agreement between TRBJ2-1 and the DNA end casts doubt on the J call. The CDR3 is made up of 14 amino acids. The germline V gene has CDR1 SQVTM and CDR2 ANQGSEA. CDR3 sequence (DNA): TGCAGCGTTGAAGATCCGGAGGATTACAATGAGCAGTTCTTC. As protein: CSVEDPEDYNEQFF.

Only a few counts were recorded for this clone. This sequence joins TRBV6-1 and TRBJ2-7; the D gene is possibly TRBD1 (5 bases). This CDR3 is built from 13 residues. Trimming shortened V by 2 bases and J by 4 bases, and 9 bases separated the two germline ends. Germline values: CDR1 MNHNS, CDR2 SASEGT. In nucleotides, the CDR3 is TGTGCCAGCAGTGAACACCAGGGATACGAGCAGTACTTC. This sequence encodes CASSEHQGYEQYF.

This clone was found once. This chain uses TRBV7-9 with TRBJ2-7, with TRBD1 matching over 7 bases. Losses at the gene ends were 1 base for V and 3 bases for J; bases not matched to a gene: 3. The CDR3 length is 14 residues. Germline V CDR1 and CDR2: SEHNR, FQNEAQ (reference sequence). As DNA, the CDR3 is TGTGCCAGCAGCTTAGAGGGACAGAGCTACGAGCAGTACTTC. Protein sequence: CASSLEGQSYEQYF.

The CDR3 coding sequence is TGTGCCAGTAGTATTTCAGGGGAATCCTACGAGCAGTACTTC. This translates into CASSISGESYEQYF. The chain links TRBV19 to TRBJ2-7, with a tentative D call TRBD1 (6 bases). The CDR3 is 14 amino acids. Germline V gene sequence: CDR1 LNHDA, CDR2 SQIVND (reference sequence). Trimming cost V 3 bases and J 1 base, with 10 bases left between them.

This chain uses TRBV7-2 with TRBJ2-3; 7 nucleotides match TRBD2. The J segment lost 5 bases and the V segment lost 8 bases, leaving 19 bases of the junction unmatched. The CDR3 length is 17 residues. Germline V CDR1 and CDR2: SGHTA, FQGNSA. As DNA, the CDR3 is TGTGCCAGCGGTCCCACGCGCGGGAGCGTTGGGCGAGATACGCAGTATTTT. This translates into CASGPTRGSVGRDTQYF. The variable domain in full, completed from reference TRBV7-2 and TRBJ2-3, reads GAGVSQSPSNKVTEKGKDVELRCDPISGHTALYWYRQSLGQGLEFLIYFQGNSAPDKSGLPSDRFSAERTGGSVSTLTIQRTQQEDSAVYLCASGPTRGSVGRDTQYFGPGTRLTVL.

This clone was counted a few times. The chain uses TRBV7-9 and TRBJ1-6; 7 bases fit TRBD1. Germline V CDR1 and CDR2: SEHNR, FQNEAQ (reference sequence). CDR3 length equals 15 residues. V shed 1 base, J shed 13 bases, and the junction held 10 bases outside the gene matches. In nucleotides, the CDR3 is TGTGCCAGCAGCTTAGGCGGGACAGAAAGTTTTCCCCTCCACTTT. It yields the protein CASSLGGTESFPLHF.

The rearrangement joins TRBV28 to TRBJ2-5; tentative D call: TRBD2 (5 bases). Germline CDR1 and CDR2: MDHEN and SYDVKM. The CDR3 has 11 amino acids. Trimming took 7 bases from V and 5 from J, leaving 8 bases between them. The chain's CDR3 is CASTPGETQYF. The CDR3 coding sequence is TGTGCCAGCACCCCGGGGGAGACCCAGTACTTC.

The rearrangement links TRBV6-1 to TRBJ2-5; tentative D call: TRBD2 (5 bases). V was clipped by 2 bases and J by 4 bases, with 14 bases between them. The CDR3 contains 15 residues. CDR1 is MNHNS and CDR2 is SASEGT in the germline V gene. This CDR3 is CASSEFYGNSETQYF. In DNA, the CDR3 is TGTGCCAGCAGTGAATTCTACGGGAACTCAGAGACCCAGTACTTC.

The chain links TRBV4-3 to TRBJ1-4; D is perhaps TRBD1 (5 bases). This CDR3 region has 15 residues. Looked up from germline, CDR1 is LGHNA and CDR2 is YSLEER. Trimming took 1 base from V and 8 from J, leaving 14 bases between them. CDR3 amino acids: CASSQARDLREKLFF. In DNA form, the CDR3 reads TGCGCCAGCAGCCAAGCCAGGGATCTTAGGGAAAAACTGTTTTTT.

V gene TRBV7-9 combines with J gene TRBJ2-7, with D unresolved. The germline gives CDR1 SEHNR, CDR2 FQNEAQ (reference sequence). V was shortened by 1 base and J by 2 bases, with 15 bases between the two germline ends. The CDR3 spans 16 residues. As DNA, the CDR3 is TGTGCCAGCAGCTTAGTGGGTCTGACGGAGACCTACGAGCAGTACTTC. This translates into CASSLVGLTETYEQYF. Full variable domain (rest looked up from reference TRBV7-9 and TRBJ2-7): DTGVSQNPRHKITKRGQNVTFRCDPISEHNRLYWYRQTLGQGPEFLTYFQNEAQLEKSRLLSDRFSAERPKGSFSTLEIQRTEQGDSAMYLCASSLVGLTETYEQYFGPGTRLTVT.

V usage is TRBV6-5 and J usage is TRBJ1-2; 9 nucleotides match TRBD1. Looked up from germline, CDR1 is MNHEY and CDR2 is SVGAGI. J was trimmed by 3 bases and V by 5 bases; bases with no gene match: 7. The CDR3 loop spans 15 amino acids. The CDR3 DNA is TGTGCCAGCAGTCGTAACCGGGACAGGGACTATGGCTACACCTTC. Its protein product is CASSRNRDRDYGYTF.

This clone occurred many times. This sequence joins TRBV7-9 and TRBJ2-7, with D hard to call. The V end lost 1 base, the J end lost 6 bases, and 10 bases lay between the germline ends. Germline CDR1 is SEHNR and CDR2 is FQNEAQ (reference sequence). CDR3 size: 13 residues. CDR3 sequence reads: CASSLDSASEQYF. The CDR3 DNA follows: TGTGCCAGCAGCTTAGACTCGGCATCCGAGCAGTACTTC.

The J gene is TRBJ2-5, the V gene TRBV7-2, with 7 bases matching TRBD2. V shed 6 bases and J 5 bases; nucleotides not matched to a gene: 15. Germline-derived CDR1 and CDR2 are SGHTA and FQGNSA. The CDR3 length is 16 residues. For the CDR3, the DNA is TGTGCCAGCAGTATTTCGGGACCCGGGAGGTCGGAGACCCAGTACTTC. Encoded protein: CASSISGPGRSETQYF.

The V and J genes are TRBV9 and TRBJ2-1; TRBD2 matches 8 bases. Germline assignment: CDR1 SGDLS and CDR2 YYNGEE. This CDR3 contains 14 residues. V shed 9 bases and J 4 bases; nucleotides not matched to a gene: 9. As DNA, the CDR3 is TGTGCCACCCAGGCGGCGGGGGGTTACAATGAGCAGTTCTTC. Its translation: CATQAAGGYNEQFF.

In DNA form, the CDR3 reads TGTGCCAGCAGTTACTCGACACATAGTTCTAGCGAGCAGTTCTTC. Protein: CASSYSTHSSSEQFF. The chain combines TRBV6-5 with TRBJ2-1, with D perhaps TRBD2 (5 bases). V lost 0 bases and J lost 10, with 16 bases in between. The germline V gene encodes CDR1 MNHEY and CDR2 SVGAGI. The CDR3 contains 15 residues.

This clone was detected only a few times. This chain uses TRBV7-2 with TRBJ2-2; D gene uncertain. The CDR3 loop spans 15 amino acids. CDR1 is SGHTA and CDR2 is FQGNSA in the germline V gene. V lost 2 bases to trimming and J lost 1 base, with 8 bases between them. For the CDR3, the DNA is TGTGCCAGCAGCTTAAACCCAGGGAACACCGGGGAGCTGTTTTTT. It codes for CASSLNPGNTGELFF.